This T cell receptor beta chain was identified during a study of OX40 agonist ivuxolimab in advanced cancers. Individuals having autoimmune disease history or systemic immunosuppression were not enrolled. TCRdb's copy holds only in-frame clones and misses some; the assay was immunoSEQ multiplex PCR. The top ten clones hold more than 0.7% of a sample with fewer than 85,000 clones, around four fifths of them seen once. General observations from the study: Dose levels from 0.1 to 3.0 mg/kg saw CD4+ and CD8+ blood T cells expand clonally by week 6. Average numbers of expanded clones were greater in CD8+ T cells than in CD4+.

The germline V gene has CDR1 LNHDA and CDR2 SQIVND (reference sequence). This CDR3 spans 18 amino acids. V lost 6 bases, J lost 6 bases, and 27 bases lay in between. Comments on this clone: The antigen is unknown.

Source: CD4+ or CD8+ T cells sorted from blood, taken in a trial of the OX40 agonist ivuxolimab. This sequence originates from an adult with an advanced solid tumor such as melanoma, head and neck, liver or kidney cancer. This sequence joins TRBV19 and TRBJ1-5, with D possibly TRBD1 on 5 matching bases. The CDR3 region is CASSPGSFNQAGRQPQHF. The CDR3 DNA reads as TGTGCCAGTAGCCCTGGGTCGTTTAATCAGGCAGGGCGTCAGCCCCAGCATTTT.